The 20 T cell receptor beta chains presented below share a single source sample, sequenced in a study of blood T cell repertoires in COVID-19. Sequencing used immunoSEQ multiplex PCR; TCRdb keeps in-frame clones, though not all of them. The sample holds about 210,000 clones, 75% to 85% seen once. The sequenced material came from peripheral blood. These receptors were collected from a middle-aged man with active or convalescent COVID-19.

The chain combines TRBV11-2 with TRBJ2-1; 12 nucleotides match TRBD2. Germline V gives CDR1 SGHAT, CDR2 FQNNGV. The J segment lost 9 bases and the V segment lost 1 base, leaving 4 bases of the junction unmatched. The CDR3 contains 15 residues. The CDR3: CASSLALAGGPEQFF. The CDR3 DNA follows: TGTGCCAGCAGCTTAGCCCTAGCGGGGGGGCCTGAGCAGTTCTTC.

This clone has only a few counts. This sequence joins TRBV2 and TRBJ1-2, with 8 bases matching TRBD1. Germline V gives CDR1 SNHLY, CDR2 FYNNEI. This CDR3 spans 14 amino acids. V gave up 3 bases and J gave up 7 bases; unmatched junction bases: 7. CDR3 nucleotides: TGTGCCAGCAGTGACTCGGACAGGGCCGGTGGCTACACCTTC. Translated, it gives CASSDSDRAGGYTF.

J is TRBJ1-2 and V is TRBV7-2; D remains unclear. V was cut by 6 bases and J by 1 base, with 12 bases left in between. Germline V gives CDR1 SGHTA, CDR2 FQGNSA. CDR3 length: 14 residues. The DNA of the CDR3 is TGTGCCAGCAGGCTACCGGAGCATAACTATGGCTACACCTTC. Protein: CASRLPEHNYGYTF. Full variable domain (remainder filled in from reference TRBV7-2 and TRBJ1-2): GAGVSQSPSNKVTEKGKDVELRCDPISGHTALYWYRQSLGQGLEFLIYFQGNSAPDKSGLPSDRFSAERTGGSVSTLTIQRTQQEDSAVYLCASRLPEHNYGYTFGSGTRLTVV.

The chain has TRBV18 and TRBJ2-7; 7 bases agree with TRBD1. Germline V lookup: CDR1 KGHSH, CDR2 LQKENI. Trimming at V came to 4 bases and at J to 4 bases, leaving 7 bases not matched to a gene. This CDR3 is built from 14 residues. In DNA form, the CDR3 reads TGTGCCAGCTCACGAGCCGGGACAGATTACGAGCAGTACTTC. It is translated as CASSRAGTDYEQYF. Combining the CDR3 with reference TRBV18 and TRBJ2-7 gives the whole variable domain NAGVMQNPRHLVRRRGQEARLRCSPMKGHSHVYWYRQLPEEGLKFMVYLQKENIIDESGMPKERFSAEFPKEGPSILRIQQVVRGDSAAYFCASSRAGTDYEQYFGPGTRLTVT.

The DNA of the CDR3 is TGTGCCAGCAGCCCAATGGGGGGGAACTATGGCTACACCTTC. Amino acids: CASSPMGGNYGYTF. The chain combines TRBV11-2 with TRBJ1-2, with a weak D call TRBD1 (5 bases). The CDR3 is 14 residues long. V lost 5 bases and J lost 2, with 12 bases in between. Germline values: CDR1 SGHAT, CDR2 FQNNGV.

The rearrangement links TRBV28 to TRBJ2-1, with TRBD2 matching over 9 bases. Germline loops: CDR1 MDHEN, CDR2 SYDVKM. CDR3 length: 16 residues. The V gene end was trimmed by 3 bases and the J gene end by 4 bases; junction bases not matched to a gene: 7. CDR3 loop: CASSLAGGSLYNEQFF. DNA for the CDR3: TGTGCCAGCAGTTTGGCGGGAGGGTCCTTATACAATGAGCAGTTCTTC.

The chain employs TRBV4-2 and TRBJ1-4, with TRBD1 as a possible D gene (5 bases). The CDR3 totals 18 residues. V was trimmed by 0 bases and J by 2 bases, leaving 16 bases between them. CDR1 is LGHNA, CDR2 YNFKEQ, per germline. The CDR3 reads CASSQDEWGGMTNEKLFF. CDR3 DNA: TGTGCCAGCAGCCAAGATGAGTGGGGCGGGATGACTAATGAAAAACTGTTTTTT.

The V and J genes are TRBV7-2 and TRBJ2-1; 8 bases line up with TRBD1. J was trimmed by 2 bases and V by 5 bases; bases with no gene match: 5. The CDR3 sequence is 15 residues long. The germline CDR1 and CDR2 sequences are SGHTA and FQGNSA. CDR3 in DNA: TGTGCCAGCAGCCTTACAGGGGGTACCTACAATGAGCAGTTCTTC. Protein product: CASSLTGGTYNEQFF.

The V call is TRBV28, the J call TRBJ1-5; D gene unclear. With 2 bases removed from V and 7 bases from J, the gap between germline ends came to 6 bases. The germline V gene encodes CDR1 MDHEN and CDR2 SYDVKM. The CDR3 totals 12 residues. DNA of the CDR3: TGTGCCAGCAGTTTAACAAACCAGCCCCAGCATTTT. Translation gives CASSLTNQPQHF.

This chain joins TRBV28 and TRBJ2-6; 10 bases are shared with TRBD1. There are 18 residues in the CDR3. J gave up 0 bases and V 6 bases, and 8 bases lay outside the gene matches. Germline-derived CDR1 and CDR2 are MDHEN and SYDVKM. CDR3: CASRLGQGSTSGANVLTF. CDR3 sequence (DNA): TGTGCCAGCAGACTGGGACAGGGGTCTACCTCTGGGGCCAACGTCCTGACTTTC.

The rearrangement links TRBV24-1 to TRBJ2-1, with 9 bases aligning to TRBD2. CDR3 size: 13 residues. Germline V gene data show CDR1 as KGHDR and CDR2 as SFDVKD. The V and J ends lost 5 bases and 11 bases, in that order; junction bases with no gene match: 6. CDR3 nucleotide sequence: TGTGCCACCAGTGTTTCTAGCGGGGCCAAGCAGTTCTTC. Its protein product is CATSVSSGAKQFF.

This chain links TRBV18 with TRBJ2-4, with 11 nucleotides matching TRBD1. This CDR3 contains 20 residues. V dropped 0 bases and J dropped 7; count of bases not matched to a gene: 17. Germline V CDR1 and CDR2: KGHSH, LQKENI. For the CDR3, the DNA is TGTGCCAGCTCACCACCGTGGCCCCTCGGACAGGGGGCTCAGGGTAACATTCAGTACTTC. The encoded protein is CASSPPWPLGQGAQGNIQYF. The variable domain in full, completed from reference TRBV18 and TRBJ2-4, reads NAGVMQNPRHLVRRRGQEARLRCSPMKGHSHVYWYRQLPEEGLKFMVYLQKENIIDESGMPKERFSAEFPKEGPSILRIQQVVRGDSAAYFCASSPPWPLGQGAQGNIQYFGAGTRLSVL.

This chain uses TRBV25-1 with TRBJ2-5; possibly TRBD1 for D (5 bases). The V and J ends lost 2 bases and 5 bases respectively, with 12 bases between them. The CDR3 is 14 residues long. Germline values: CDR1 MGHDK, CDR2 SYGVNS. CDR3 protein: CASSEGSTAETQYF. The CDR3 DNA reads TGTGCCAGCAGTGAAGGGTCGACAGCGGAGACCCAGTACTTC. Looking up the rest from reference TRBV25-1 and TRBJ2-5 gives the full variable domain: EADIYQTPRYLVIGTGKKITLECSQTMGHDKMYWYQQDPGMELHLIHYSYGVNSTEKGDLSSESTVSRIRTEHFPLTLESARPSHTSQYLCASSEGSTAETQYFGPGTRLLVL.

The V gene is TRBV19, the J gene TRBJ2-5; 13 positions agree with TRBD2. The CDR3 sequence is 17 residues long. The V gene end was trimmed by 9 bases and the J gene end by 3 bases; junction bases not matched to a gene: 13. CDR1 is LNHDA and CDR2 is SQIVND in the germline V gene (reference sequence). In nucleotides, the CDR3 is TGTGCCAGCCTTGGACTAGCGGGAGCCACTGGAAAAGAGACCCAGTACTTC. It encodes CASLGLAGATGKETQYF.

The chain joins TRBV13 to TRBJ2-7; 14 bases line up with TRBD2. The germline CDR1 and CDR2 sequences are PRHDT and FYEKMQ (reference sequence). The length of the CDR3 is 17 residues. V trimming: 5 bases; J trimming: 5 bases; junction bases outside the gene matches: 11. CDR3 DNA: TGTGCCAGCAGCCCTGCGGGACTAGCGGGAGCGAGAAACGAGCAGTACTTC. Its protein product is CASSPAGLAGARNEQYF.

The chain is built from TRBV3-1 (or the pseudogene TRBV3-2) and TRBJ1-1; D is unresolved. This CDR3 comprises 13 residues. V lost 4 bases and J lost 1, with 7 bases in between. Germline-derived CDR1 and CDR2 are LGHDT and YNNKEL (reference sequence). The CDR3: CASSPRENTEAFF. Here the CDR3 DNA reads TGTGCCAGCAGCCCGAGGGAGAACACTGAAGCTTTCTTT.

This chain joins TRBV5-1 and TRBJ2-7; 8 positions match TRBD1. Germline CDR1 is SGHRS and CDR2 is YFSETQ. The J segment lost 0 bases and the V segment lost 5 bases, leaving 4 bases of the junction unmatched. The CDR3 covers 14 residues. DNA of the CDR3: TGCGCCAGCAGTTCCCAGGGGGCCTCCTACGAGCAGTACTTC. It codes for CASSSQGASYEQYF.

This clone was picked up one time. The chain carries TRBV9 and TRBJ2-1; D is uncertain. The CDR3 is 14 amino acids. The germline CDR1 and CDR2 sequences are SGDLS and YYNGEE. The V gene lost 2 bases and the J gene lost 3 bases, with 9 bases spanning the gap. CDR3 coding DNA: TGTGCCAGCAGCGTCATCCCAGACTACAATGAGCAGTTCTTC. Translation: CASSVIPDYNEQFF. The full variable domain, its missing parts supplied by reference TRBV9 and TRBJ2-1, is DSGVTQTPKHLITATGQRVTLRCSPRSGDLSVYWYQQSLDQGLQFLIQYYNGEERAKGNILERFSAQQFPDLHSELNLSSLELGDSALYFCASSVIPDYNEQFFGPGTRLTVL.

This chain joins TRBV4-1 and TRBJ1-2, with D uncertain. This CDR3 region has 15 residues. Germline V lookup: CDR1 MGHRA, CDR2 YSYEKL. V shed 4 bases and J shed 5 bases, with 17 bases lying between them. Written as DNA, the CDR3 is TGCGCCAGCAGCCCCCATCCGAGTCTAGAATATGGCTACACCTTC. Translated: CASSPHPSLEYGYTF.

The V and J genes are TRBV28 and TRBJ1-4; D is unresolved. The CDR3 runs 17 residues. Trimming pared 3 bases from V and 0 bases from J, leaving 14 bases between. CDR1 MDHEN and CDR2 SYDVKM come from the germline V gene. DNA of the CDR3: TGTGCCAGCAGTTTCCCGGCAGGCAAGGCAACTAATGAAAAACTGTTTTTT. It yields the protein CASSFPAGKATNEKLFF.